This T cell receptor beta chain was identified in a study of blood T cells in healthy people across ages. Study summary: About one barcoded beta molecule per two T cells was the capture yield of template switching. Study-wide results and limits: The unknown donor CMV status may have confounded expanded clonotype changes.

To note about this clonotype: The antigen is undetermined.

Germline CDR1 is SGHVS and CDR2 is FNYEAQ. The CDR3 is 17 amino acids. The ends were cut back, 4 bases at V and 0 bases at J, with 13 bases in the middle. The authors ran a second PCR of about 6 to 11 cycles using a sample-barcoded 5' primer and a J-beta primer mix. A single record per CDR3 protein comes from TCRdb applying MiXCR to the 5' RACE reads. This sample has under 1,100,000 distinct CDR3 sequences; about 23% occur once, and the top ten carry approximately 0.79%. The same specimen was also included in a second study, on T cells of mothers and their children. As that study records: Maternal samples each gave over 9.5 million TCR beta CDR3 reads, and child samples about 3 million each.

Sequencing used blood. The chain combines TRBV7-6 with TRBJ2-6; D remains ambiguous. The source of this sequence is a girl aged 2 to 10 in good health. CDR3 DNA: TGTGCCAGCAGCTCGCAGGTTAAAGTCTCTGGGGCCAACGTCCTGACTTTC. Its protein is CASSSQVKVSGANVLTF.